The 28 T cell receptor beta chains presented below share a single source sample, sequenced in a study of blood T cell repertoires in COVID-19. Clones were sequenced by immunoSEQ multiplex PCR, and TCRdb holds only the in-frame ones, with some missing. The data show roughly 75,000 clones, over 75% seen once. Sequenced input: peripheral blood. These receptors were taken from a man aged 50-59 years with acute or convalescent COVID-19.

The J gene is TRBJ1-1, the V gene TRBV12-3 or TRBV12-4; possibly TRBD1 for D (6 bases). This CDR3 is built from 13 residues. V was clipped by 6 bases and J by 0 bases, with 8 bases between them. CDR3 in DNA: TGTGCCAGCAGCGGACAGTTGAACACTGAAGCTTTCTTT. Encoded protein: CASSGQLNTEAFF.

The genes are TRBV11-1 and TRBJ2-3; D call uncertain. CDR3 length: 16 residues. Trimming cost V 3 bases and J 2 bases, with 15 bases left between them. Germline V gene sequence: CDR1 SGHAT, CDR2 FQDESV (reference sequence). CDR3 nucleotide sequence: TGTGCCAGCAGCTTTCTTGGGTATGCGGCCACAGATACGCAGTATTTT. Translation: CASSFLGYAATDTQYF.

The chain couples TRBV5-1 to TRBJ1-1; D is uncertain. CDR3 size: 11 residues. Germline V gene lookup returns CDR1 SGHRS and CDR2 YFSETQ. V lost 0 bases and J lost 6, with 3 bases in between. CDR3 DNA sequence: TGCGCCAGCAGCTTGGGCGCTGAAGCTTTCTTT. It is translated as CASSLGAEAFF.

The chain joins TRBV18 to TRBJ1-2; D remains ambiguous. Between the trimmed V and J ends, which lost 3 bases and 3 bases, there was a span of 17 bases. The germline V gene has CDR1 KGHSH and CDR2 LQKENI. The CDR3 consists of 16 residues. This CDR3 is CASSPLKTLADYGYTF. The CDR3 DNA reads TGTGCCAGCTCACCGCTGAAGACCCTTGCGGACTATGGCTACACCTTC.

The V gene is TRBV5-6, the J gene TRBJ1-2, with 10 bases fitting TRBD1. The CDR3 runs 15 residues. Germline assignment: CDR1 SGHDT and CDR2 YYEEEE. After removal of 0 bases from V and 8 bases from J, the junction contained 7 bases not matched to a gene. The DNA of the CDR3 is TGTGCCAGCAGCTTGGGACAGGGGGCGATGATCGGCTACACCTTC. Protein: CASSLGQGAMIGYTF.

V gene TRBV30 combines with J gene TRBJ2-5; D is uncertain. V dropped 3 bases and J dropped 4 bases, with 6 bases sitting between them. CDR1 and CDR2 (germline): GTSNPN, SVGIG (reference sequence). This CDR3 spans 11 amino acids. This CDR3 is CAWRLGETQYF. The DNA for the CDR3 is TGTGCCTGGAGGCTAGGAGAGACCCAGTACTTC.

The genes are TRBV28 and TRBJ1-1; possibly TRBD1 for D (6 bases). The germline V gene encodes CDR1 MDHEN and CDR2 SYDVKM. Trimming pared 2 bases from V and 2 bases from J, leaving 15 bases between. The CDR3 sequence is 16 residues long. The CDR3 sequence is CASSLVEGQGNTEAFF. The CDR3 nucleotides are TGTGCCAGCAGTTTAGTTGAGGGACAAGGAAACACTGAAGCTTTCTTT.

This clone has only a few counts. V and J are TRBV11-2 and TRBJ1-1, with 7 bases identical to TRBD1. The CDR3 contains 15 residues. Germline CDR1 reads SGHAT; CDR2 reads FQNNGV. V shed 8 bases and J 2 bases; nucleotides not matched to a gene: 11. In DNA, the CDR3 is TGTGCCAGCTCCCGTATGGACAGGTCAAACACTGAAGCTTTCTTT. As protein: CASSRMDRSNTEAFF.

The J gene is TRBJ2-1, the V gene TRBV2; 14 bases align to TRBD2. With V trimmed by 4 bases and J by 10 bases, 6 bases remained unmatched. The CDR3 spans 15 residues. CDR1 SNHLY and CDR2 FYNNEI come from the germline V gene. The CDR3 DNA sequence: TGTGCCAGCAGTGCCAGACTAGCGGGAGGGGGCGAGCAGTTCTTC. It specifies CASSARLAGGGEQFF.

The count of this clone is one. The gene calls are TRBV19 and TRBJ2-7, with 10 bases that match TRBD1. The CDR3 covers 15 residues. Looked up from germline, CDR1 is LNHDA and CDR2 is SQIVND (reference sequence). The V segment lost 4 bases and the J segment 2 bases; nucleotides outside the gene matches: 5. The CDR3 bases are TGTGCCAGTAGTAAAGTGACAGGGGGCCCCTACGAGCAGTACTTC. Translation: CASSKVTGGPYEQYF. The full variable domain, its missing parts supplied by reference TRBV19 and TRBJ2-7, is DGGITQSPKYLFRKEGQNVTLSCEQNLNHDAMYWYRQDPGQGLRLIYYSQIVNDFQKGDIAEGYSVSREKKESFPLTVTSAQKNPTAFYLCASSKVTGGPYEQYFGPGTRLTVT.

The CDR3 region is CASSSRQGENTEAFF. The CDR3 nucleotides are TGTGCCAGCAGCTCCAGACAGGGGGAGAACACTGAAGCTTTCTTT. The chain links TRBV7-2 to TRBJ1-1; 9 nucleotides match TRBD1. The trim removed 4 bases at V and 1 base at J, leaving 4 bases unmatched. The CDR3 spans 15 residues. Germline V gene sequence: CDR1 SGHTA, CDR2 FQGNSA.

The genes are TRBV7-2 and TRBJ2-3; the match to TRBD2 covers 7 bases. From germline, CDR1 is SGHTA and CDR2 FQGNSA. Unmatched junction bases numbered 4, after V lost 6 bases and J lost 1 base. CDR3 size: 14 residues. CDR3 loop: CASSYRGGTDTQYF. DNA for the CDR3: TGTGCCAGCAGTTACCGGGGGGGCACAGATACGCAGTATTTT.

The J gene is TRBJ1-1, the V gene TRBV28; 8 nucleotides align to TRBD1. The trim removed 6 bases at V and 4 bases at J, leaving 16 bases unmatched. Germline loops: CDR1 MDHEN, CDR2 SYDVKM. There are 17 residues in the CDR3. This chain's CDR3 is CASSPGGGQGRGTEAFF. CDR3 bases: TGTGCCAGCAGCCCCGGGGGAGGACAGGGACGGGGCACTGAAGCTTTCTTT.

In this sample, this clone turned up a few times. The chain uses TRBV28 and TRBJ1-6; the match to TRBD1 covers 9 bases. Germline loops: CDR1 MDHEN, CDR2 SYDVKM. V was clipped by 6 bases and J by 8 bases; unmatched bases: 11. This CDR3 contains 16 residues. The DNA of the CDR3 is TGTGCCAGCAGGGATCCGGGACAGGGTTTTTATTCACCCCTCCACTTT. Residues: CASRDPGQGFYSPLHF.

The CDR3 nucleotides read TGTGCCAGCAGCTCCGACAGGGTGGGCACTGAAGCTTTCTTT. This sequence encodes CASSSDRVGTEAFF. This rearrangement joins TRBV5-4 to TRBJ1-1; 7 bases are shared with TRBD1. Losses at the gene ends were 3 bases for V and 4 bases for J; bases not matched to a gene: 6. This CDR3 has 14 amino acids. Germline values: CDR1 SGHNT, CDR2 YYREEE (reference sequence).

The genes are TRBV14 and TRBJ2-1; D might be TRBD2 (7 bases). Deletions cut 1 base from V and 10 bases from J, with 20 bases between. The CDR3 loop spans 16 amino acids. Per the germline V gene, CDR1 is SGHDN and CDR2 is FVKESK. CDR3 DNA sequence: TGTGCCAGCAGCCAAGTGGGGGGGGGCTCTCCCCACGAGCAGTTCTTC. It yields the protein CASSQVGGGSPHEQFF.

This chain connects TRBV18 to TRBJ2-1; a weak D match, TRBD2 (6 bases). CDR3 size: 18 residues. Germline V gene lookup returns CDR1 KGHSH and CDR2 LQKENI. V was clipped by 3 bases and J by 2 bases, with 20 bases between them. Here the CDR3 DNA reads TGTGCCAGCTCACCCACTGGGACTGCCCGGGGCCCCTACAATGAGCAGTTCTTC. Amino acids: CASSPTGTARGPYNEQFF.

This clone came up a few times. CDR3 coding DNA: TGTGCCAGCAGGGGACAGGGATGGCAGCCCCAGCATTTT. Residues: CASRGQGWQPQHF. The V call is TRBV6-5, the J call TRBJ1-5, with 9 bases aligning to TRBD1. The CDR3 runs to 13 residues. Germline V CDR1 and CDR2: MNHEY, SVGAGI. Trimming removed 6 bases from V and 7 bases from J; junction bases left unmatched: 4.

The V call is TRBV6-6, the J call TRBJ1-6, with 10 bases identical to TRBD1. Trimming took 5 bases from V and 7 from J; bases not matched to a gene: 14. This CDR3 comprises 18 residues. Germline V gene data show CDR1 as MNHNY and CDR2 as SVGAGI (reference sequence). The CDR3 protein is CASSRLTGGSFKNSPLHF. For the CDR3, the DNA is TGTGCCAGCAGTCGCCTGACAGGGGGCAGTTTTAAGAATTCACCCCTCCACTTT.

The chain carries TRBV5-1 and TRBJ1-6; no clear D. This CDR3 comprises 13 residues. Trimming removed 3 bases at V and 7 bases at J, with 8 bases between. CDR1 and CDR2 (germline): SGHRS, YFSETQ. The CDR3 DNA is TGCGCCAGCAGCTCGTCACAGAATTCACCCCTCCACTTT. It encodes CASSSSQNSPLHF.

The gene calls are TRBV19 and TRBJ1-5; D remains unclear. The CDR3 runs 14 residues. V was shortened by 7 bases and J by 0 bases, with 10 bases between the two germline ends. Germline CDR1 and CDR2: LNHDA and SQIVND (reference sequence). The CDR3 DNA is TGTGCCAGTACACAGATGAATAGCAATCAGCCCCAGCATTTT. It is translated as CASTQMNSNQPQHF.

This chain uses TRBV27 with TRBJ2-7; 7 bases align to TRBD1. Germline CDR1 MNHEY, CDR2 SMNVEV (reference sequence). The V gene end was trimmed by 4 bases and the J gene end by 0 bases; junction bases not matched to a gene: 12. CDR3 length: 17 residues. This CDR3 reads CASSSLQTGQSSYEQYF. The CDR3 bases are TGTGCCAGCAGTTCCCTCCAGACAGGGCAGAGCTCCTACGAGCAGTACTTC.

The V call is TRBV9, the J call TRBJ1-2, with D unclear. The CDR3 runs 15 residues. The ends were cut back, 0 bases at V and 7 bases at J, with 16 bases in the middle. Germline V CDR1 and CDR2: SGDLS, YYNGEE. The CDR3: CASSVGVWPGGGYTF. The DNA of the CDR3 is TGTGCCAGCAGCGTAGGGGTGTGGCCCGGCGGTGGCTACACCTTC.

The DNA of the CDR3 is TGCGCCAGCAGTGACCCGTCCCCGCAATCGGACAGGGGTATGTATGGCTACACCTTC. This gives the protein CASSDPSPQSDRGMYGYTF. The gene calls are TRBV10-1 and TRBJ1-2, with 9 bases lining up with TRBD1. The V segment lost 3 bases and the J segment 5 bases; nucleotides outside the gene matches: 19. The CDR3 spans 19 residues. Germline V gene sequence: CDR1 WNHNN, CDR2 SYGVQD (reference sequence).

This chain links TRBV19 with TRBJ1-4, with TRBD1 identical over 7 bases. Losses at the gene ends were 5 bases for V and 6 bases for J; bases not matched to a gene: 3. The CDR3 sequence is 13 residues long. Per the germline V gene, CDR1 is LNHDA and CDR2 is SQIVND (reference sequence). Here the CDR3 DNA reads TGTGCCAGTAGTGATACAGGGGATGAAAAACTGTTTTTT. This codes for CASSDTGDEKLFF.

The chain couples TRBV19 to TRBJ1-4, with TRBD1 matching 7 bases. Germline-derived CDR1 and CDR2 are LNHDA and SQIVND (reference sequence). This CDR3 has 15 residues. V lost 4 bases to trimming and J lost 2 bases; unmatched junction nucleotides: 4. In DNA form, the CDR3 reads TGTGCCAGTAGTAGAAGGGGGCCGACTAATGAAAAACTGTTTTTT. It encodes CASSRRGPTNEKLFF.

This clone appeared a single time. As DNA, the CDR3 is TGTGCCAGCGGCGCAGCAGTGTTGGGCCGAAAACTGTTTTTT. As protein: CASGAAVLGRKLFF. V is TRBV7-9 and J is TRBJ1-4, with unresolved D. From germline, CDR1 is SEHNR and CDR2 FQNEAQ (reference sequence). V lost 8 bases to trimming and J lost 10 bases, with 20 bases between them. The CDR3 is made up of 14 amino acids.

V gene TRBV19 combines with J gene TRBJ1-2, with 7 bases that match TRBD1. From germline, CDR1 is LNHDA and CDR2 SQIVND (reference sequence). V lost 3 bases and J lost 2; bases outside the gene matches: 3. The CDR3 is 14 amino acids. This CDR3 is CASSIGTENYGYTF. Here the CDR3 DNA reads TGTGCCAGTAGTATCGGGACAGAGAACTATGGCTACACCTTC.